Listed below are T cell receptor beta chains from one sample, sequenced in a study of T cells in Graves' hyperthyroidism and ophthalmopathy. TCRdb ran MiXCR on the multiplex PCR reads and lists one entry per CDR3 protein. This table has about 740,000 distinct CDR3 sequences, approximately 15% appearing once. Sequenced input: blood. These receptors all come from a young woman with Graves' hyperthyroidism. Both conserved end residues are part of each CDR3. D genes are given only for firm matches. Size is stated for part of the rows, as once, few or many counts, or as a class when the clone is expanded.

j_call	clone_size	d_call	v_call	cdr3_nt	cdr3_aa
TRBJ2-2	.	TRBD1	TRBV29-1	TGCAGCGTTGCTCCTCTTTACCTACAGGGGGCCCCCGGGGAGCTGTTTTTT	CSVAPLYLQGAPGELFF
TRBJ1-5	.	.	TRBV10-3	TGTGCCATCGCAGTCGGGCCCAATCAGCCCCAGCATTTT	CAIAVGPNQPQHF
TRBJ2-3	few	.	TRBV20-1	TGCAGTGCCAAGAGGGCAGATACGCAGTATTTT	CSAKRADTQYF
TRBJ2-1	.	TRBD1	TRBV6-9	TGTGCCAGCAGTTATCTTCGACAGGGGGCAGGAGAGCAGTTCTTC	CASSYLRQGAGEQFF
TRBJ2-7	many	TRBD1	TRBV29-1	TGCAGCGTTGAAGGGACAGGGGGCGTCGAGCAGTACTTC	CSVEGTGGVEQYF
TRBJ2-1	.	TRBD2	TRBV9	TGTGTCAGCAGCGTTTCGGGACTAGTATACAATGAGCAGTTCTTC	CVSSVSGLVYNEQFF
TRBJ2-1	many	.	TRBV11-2	TGTGCCAGCGGGGGCATCCTGGTAACCTACAATGAGCAGTTCTTC	CASGGILVTYNEQFF
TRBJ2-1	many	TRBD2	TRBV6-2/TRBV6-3	TGTGCCAGCAGTATGACTAGCGGGGGTTACAATGAGCAGTTCTTC	CASSMTSGGYNEQFF
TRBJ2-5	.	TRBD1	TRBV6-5	TGTGCCAGCAGTTACTCTCGGACAGGGTTAGAGACCCAGTACTTC	CASSYSRTGLETQYF
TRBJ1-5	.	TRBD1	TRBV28	TGTGCCAGCAAAAAGAGACAGGGGGACAATCAGCCCCAGCATTTT	CASKKRQGDNQPQHF
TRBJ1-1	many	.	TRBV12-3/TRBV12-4	TGTGCCAGCACCCTTCTCCAGGGGATGAACACTGAAGCTTTCTTT	CASTLLQGMNTEAFF
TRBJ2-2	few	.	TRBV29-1	TGCAGCGCCGAGGGGGGAATGAACACCGGGGAGCTGTTTTTT	CSAEGGMNTGELFF
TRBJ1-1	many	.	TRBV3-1	TGTGTCAGCAGCCAAGTCGGAAATGAAGCTTTCTTT	CVSSQVGNEAFF
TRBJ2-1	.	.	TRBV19	TGTGCCAGTAGCACGAAGGGACCGTACAATGAGCAGTTCTTC	CASSTKGPYNEQFF
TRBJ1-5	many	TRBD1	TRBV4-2	TGTGCCAGCAGCCTACGACAGGGGGTCAATCAGCCCCAGCATTTT	CASSLRQGVNQPQHF
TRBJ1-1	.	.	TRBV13	TGTGCCAGCAGCGCGCCGGGACGGGAGGAACGGGAAGCTTTCTTT	CASSAPGREEREAFF
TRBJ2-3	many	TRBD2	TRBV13	TGTGCCAGCAGCTCCGGACTAGCGGGAGGCGGTAGCACAGATACGCAGTATTTT	CASSSGLAGGGSTDTQYF
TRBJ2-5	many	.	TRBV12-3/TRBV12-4	TGTGCCAGCAGTTTCTCCGGTCGAGGGGAGACCCAGTACTTC	CASSFSGRGETQYF
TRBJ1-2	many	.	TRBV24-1	TGTGCCACCAGCCGGGACGGCTATGGCTACACCTTC	CATSRDGYGYTF
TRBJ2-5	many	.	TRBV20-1	TGCAGTGCAGAAAAAAGAGAGACCCAGTACTTC	CSAEKRETQYF
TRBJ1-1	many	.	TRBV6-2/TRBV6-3	TGTGCGACCGCGTTACTTACGAACACTGAAGCTTTCTTT	CATALLTNTEAFF
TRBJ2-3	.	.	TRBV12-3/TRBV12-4	TGTGCCAGCAGTGCCCACAGACAGGAGGATACGCAGTATTTT	CASSAHRQEDTQYF
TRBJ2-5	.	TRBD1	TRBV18	TGTGCCAGCTCACCAGGTTCGGGACAGGGTTCGGAGACCCAGTACTTC	CASSPGSGQGSETQYF
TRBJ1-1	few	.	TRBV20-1	TGCAGTGCTAGAGACTACACTGAAGCTTTCTTT	CSARDYTEAFF
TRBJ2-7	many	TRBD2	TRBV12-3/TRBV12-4	TGTGCCAGCAGTCTTCGGACTAGCGGGAGTACAAGAGGCCTGGTCTCCTACGAGCAGTACTTC	CASSLRTSGSTRGLVSYEQYF
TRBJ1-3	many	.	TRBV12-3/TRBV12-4	TGTGCCAGCAGTTTTTACTTTAGCTCTGGAAACACCATATATTTT	CASSFYFSSGNTIYF
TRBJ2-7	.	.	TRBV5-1	TGCGCCAGCAGCCATACCCTGGACTGGTCCTACGAGCAGTACTTC	CASSHTLDWSYEQYF
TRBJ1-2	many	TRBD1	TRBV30	TGTGCCTGGAGAAGGTCAGGGGGCAGTGGCTACACCTTC	CAWRRSGGSGYTF
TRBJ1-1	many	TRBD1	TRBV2	TGTGCCAGCAGTGAGAAGGGGGCGGTGGGCACTGAAGCTTTCTTT	CASSEKGAVGTEAFF
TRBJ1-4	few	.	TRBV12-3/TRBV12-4	TGTGCCAGCACCCCCTCCCCCCCTTTCGGGGTTGACAAAAAACTGTTTTTT	CASTPSPPFGVDKKLFF
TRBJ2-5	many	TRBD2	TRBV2	TGTGCCAGCAGCGGACTAGCGGGAGTGGGGGGGGGGAAGACCCAGTACTTC	CASSGLAGVGGGKTQYF
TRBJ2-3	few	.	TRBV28	TGTGCCAGCACTTCAGCAGATACGCAGTATTTT	CASTSADTQYF
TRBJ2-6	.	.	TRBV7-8	TGTGCCAGCAGCTCCCCCCGGGGCAGTGGGGCCAACGTCCTGACTTTC	CASSSPRGSGANVLTF